The present T cell receptor beta chain was sequenced within a study of chemoradiotherapy in HPV16-positive cancers. Study background: Candidate HPV-specific clones and shared TCR motifs came from two HPV16-positive patients. Study-level points and caveats: Candidate HPV-specific clones and E7-related TCR motifs grew in tumor during treatment.

Repertoires were sampled repeatedly during chemoradiotherapy. The CDR3 runs to 13 residues. V lost 9 bases, J lost 5 bases, and 4 bases stayed unmatched. Germline-derived CDR1 and CDR2 are SEHNR and FQNEAQ (reference sequence). Using immunoSEQ multiplex PCR, the repertoire was profiled, and TCRdb retains in-frame clones only, with some absent. The sample has around 24,000 clones, about 90% seen once. Turning to this clone: What it binds is unknown.

The TCR sequence derives from a human donor with HPV-associated anogenital cancer. This chain uses TRBV7-9 with TRBJ1-6; 7 bases agree with TRBD1. The sequenced sample was blood, obtained from a patient who underwent chemoradiotherapy. CDR3 bases: TGTGCCAGTCAGACAGGGAATAATTCACCCCTCCACTTT. It translates to CASQTGNNSPLHF.